This TCR beta chain was recovered during a study of neoadjuvant anti-PD-1 for oral cavity cancer. The wider study: Patients without progression got a fourth dose around day 43.

Here immunoSEQ multiplex PCR was the method, and the copy in TCRdb shows in-frame clones only, minus some. Of 25,000 to 40,000 clones in the sample, just under 80% were seen once. Documented time point: after neoadjuvant nivolumab, at surgical resection. The length of the CDR3 is 15 residues. CDR1 and CDR2 from the germline V gene are LGHNA and YSLEER. Trimming left V 0 bases short and J 2 bases short, with 8 bases between. V is TRBV4-3 and J is TRBJ2-1; no firm D call. Sample: PBMCs, taken after nivolumab (anti-PD-1) treatment. The clonotype originates from a person between 35 and 79 years old with oral cavity squamous cell carcinoma. This CDR3 reads CASSQETGTYNEQFF. For the CDR3, the DNA is TGCGCCAGCAGCCAAGAAACCGGAACCTACAATGAGCAGTTCTTC.